This T cell receptor (beta chain) originates from a study of T cell repertoires in cytomegalovirus infection. Across the whole study: Public TCR beta signatures marked donors with CMV infection and the matching HLA.

On this clonotype itself: Its antigen is unknown.

Study-wide results and caveats: HLA-C-restricted CMV-specific TCR beta clonotypes prevailed in the ex vivo response.

Germline V gene data show CDR1 as MGHRA and CDR2 as YSYEKL. The CDR3 totals 17 residues. V lost 1 base, J lost 7 bases, and 20 bases lay in between. Each CDR3 protein is one row after TCRdb ran MiXCR on the reads. The sample gives approximately 260,000 distinct CDR3 sequences, roughly a fifth of which show up once; about 21% is in the top ten. The specimen was cultured PBMCs, collected from culture after CMV antigen stimulation. The source of this sequence is a human donor in good health (CMV status not recorded). Some clones in this sample may be carry-over from other donors' samples. The gene calls are TRBV4-1 and TRBJ2-1; D is perhaps TRBD2 (5 bases). In nucleotides, the CDR3 is TGCGCCAGCAGCCAAGTTCCCCAAAGCGGCGTTGGTAATGAGCAGTTCTTC. The encoded protein is CASSQVPQSGVGNEQFF.